A single sample is the source of the 19 T cell receptor beta chains below, sequenced in a study of blood T cell repertoires in COVID-19. The method was immunoSEQ multiplex PCR; TCRdb's version includes in-frame clones alone and lacks a portion of them. The sample lists roughly 60,000 clones; around 86% were seen once. Sequencing input: peripheral blood. The receptors come from a human donor with active COVID-19. The donor label of this sample is uncertain.

This chain links TRBV19 with TRBJ1-6, with a possible D match to TRBD1 (6 bases). Trimming took off 4 bases at V and 8 bases at J, with 18 bases between the two ends. The CDR3 loop spans 16 amino acids. Germline V CDR1 and CDR2: LNHDA, SQIVND (reference sequence). CDR3 DNA: TGTGCCAGTAGTACTACAGGGCCTGGGAATTATTCACCCCTCCACTTT. Encoded protein: CASSTTGPGNYSPLHF.

The chain couples TRBV27 to TRBJ2-2, with 9 bases matching TRBD2. Per germline, CDR1 MNHEY and CDR2 SMNVEV (reference sequence). V was pared by 8 bases and J by 1 base, with 5 bases of the junction left unmatched. CDR3 length equals 15 residues. The DNA of the CDR3 is TGTGCCAGCTCGGCGGGGGGGCTGAACACCGGGGAGCTGTTTTTT. This encodes CASSAGGLNTGELFF.

This clone was seen more than once but under ten times. V gene TRBV28 combines with J gene TRBJ2-7; D is ambiguous. The V end was cut by 6 bases, the J end by 6 bases, with 9 bases between. CDR1 is MDHEN, CDR2 SYDVKM, per germline. The CDR3 spans 11 residues. CDR3 DNA: TGTGCCAGCAGCTCTCACGGCGAGCAGTACTTC. It is translated as CASSSHGEQYF.

The chain is built from TRBV11-2 and TRBJ2-5, with 9 bases lining up with TRBD1. The CDR3 length is 15 residues. V shed 4 bases and J 3 bases; nucleotides not matched to a gene: 6. CDR1 is SGHAT, CDR2 FQNNGV, per germline. CDR3 sequence reads: CASSSLRDREETQYF. The CDR3 DNA reads TGTGCCAGCAGCTCGCTCCGGGACAGGGAAGAGACCCAGTACTTC.

This sequence joins TRBV14 and TRBJ2-1; TRBD1 matches 7 bases. With 5 bases clipped from V and 7 bases from J, the junction kept 5 bases outside the gene matches. Germline assignment: CDR1 SGHDN and CDR2 FVKESK. The CDR3 spans 13 residues. This chain's CDR3 is CASSADRRNEQFF. CDR3 sequence (DNA): TGTGCCAGCAGCGCGGACAGGCGTAATGAGCAGTTCTTC.

The V and J genes are TRBV29-1 and TRBJ2-4; 7 nucleotides match TRBD1. Germline trimming cut 4 bases from V and 4 bases from J; bases unmatched to any gene: 4. The length of the CDR3 is 13 residues. Germline assignment: CDR1 SQVTM and CDR2 ANQGSEA. The CDR3 reads CSVVRGPKNIQYF. The CDR3, as DNA: TGCAGCGTTGTGAGGGGGCCGAAAAACATTCAGTACTTC.

This clone was counted only a few times. The chain couples TRBV6-2 or TRBV6-3 to TRBJ2-2; 8 bases are a match to TRBD1. CDR1 and CDR2 from the germline V gene are MNHEY and SVGEGT. This CDR3 is 17 amino acids long. V trimming: 0 bases; J trimming: 0 bases; junction bases outside the gene matches: 3. The CDR3 reads CASSYSDRVSNTGELFF. The CDR3 nucleotides are TGTGCCAGCAGTTACTCGGACAGGGTTTCGAACACCGGGGAGCTGTTTTTT.

This chain joins TRBV19 and TRBJ1-6; D might be TRBD1 (5 bases). The CDR3 length is 17 residues. V shed 6 bases and J shed 0 bases, with 15 bases lying between them. Germline V gene data show CDR1 as LNHDA and CDR2 as SQIVND (reference sequence). In nucleotides, the CDR3 is TGTGCCAGTAGGACGGAGTGGGGGGGCTCCTATAATTCACCCCTCCACTTT. Amino acid sequence: CASRTEWGGSYNSPLHF.

This clone was detected only a few times. The chain couples TRBV12-3 or TRBV12-4 to TRBJ1-1; D remains unclear. The CDR3 is 12 residues long. Trimming cost V 5 bases and J 4 bases, with 8 bases left between them. The CDR3 DNA reads TGTGCCAGCAGTGACGGGAGCACTGAAGCTTTCTTT. Its translation: CASSDGSTEAFF.

This chain links TRBV10-3 with TRBJ2-1, with TRBD2 matching 7 bases. V shed 7 bases, J shed 4 bases, and the junction held 7 bases outside the gene matches. CDR1 and CDR2 (germline): ENHRY, SYGVKD. The CDR3 has 14 residues. The CDR3 DNA is TGTGCCATCAAGGGGCTAGCGGATTACAATGAGCAGTTCTTC. This translates into CAIKGLADYNEQFF.

CDR3 sequence (DNA): TGTGCCAGTAGTGCCCGTGGGGGGGTTAACGAGCAGTACTTC. Amino acids: CASSARGGVNEQYF. This chain uses TRBV19 with TRBJ2-7, with 7 positions matching TRBD2. V dropped 5 bases and J dropped 5; count of bases not matched to a gene: 9. CDR1 LNHDA and CDR2 SQIVND come from the germline V gene (reference sequence). The CDR3 runs to 14 residues. The entire variable domain, with the rest obtained from reference TRBV19 and TRBJ2-7, is as follows: DGGITQSPKYLFRKEGQNVTLSCEQNLNHDAMYWYRQDPGQGLRLIYYSQIVNDFQKGDIAEGYSVSREKKESFPLTVTSAQKNPTAFYLCASSARGGVNEQYFGPGTRLTVT.

V is TRBV7-8 and J is TRBJ2-1; D unresolved. There are 15 residues in the CDR3. Germline CDR1 reads SGHVS; CDR2 reads FQNEAQ. Between the trimmed V and J ends, which lost 2 bases and 7 bases, there was a span of 15 bases. The CDR3 here is CASSLFGALGNEQFF. Here the CDR3 DNA reads TGTGCCAGCAGCTTATTTGGAGCCCTAGGAAATGAGCAGTTCTTC. The whole variable domain, filled in from reference TRBV7-8 and TRBJ2-1, reads GAGVSQSPRYKVAKRGQDVALRCDPISGHVSLFWYQQALGQGPEFLTYFQNEAQLDKSGLPSDRFFAERPEGSVSTLKIQRTQQEDSAVYLCASSLFGALGNEQFFGPGTRLTVL.

The chain is built from TRBV7-2 and TRBJ1-5; TRBD1 is a possible D gene (6 bases). The V and J ends lost 6 bases and 4 bases respectively, with 16 bases between them. The CDR3 runs to 15 residues. CDR1 is SGHTA, CDR2 FQGNSA, per germline. CDR3 in amino acids: CASRSGVGWNQPQHF. CDR3 in DNA: TGTGCCAGCAGATCAGGGGTAGGGTGGAATCAGCCCCAGCATTTT.

V gene TRBV5-1 combines with J gene TRBJ2-7, with D possibly TRBD2 on 6 matching bases. The CDR3 is made up of 14 amino acids. V lost 4 bases and J lost 0, with 11 bases in between. Germline assignment: CDR1 SGHRS and CDR2 YFSETQ. The CDR3 here is CASSSGGSSYEQYF. In DNA, the CDR3 is TGCGCCAGCAGCAGTGGGGGGAGCTCCTACGAGCAGTACTTC.

The chain joins TRBV6-5 to TRBJ2-7, with D perhaps matching TRBD2 (6 bases). In germline, CDR1 is MNHEY, CDR2 SVGAGI. The length of the CDR3 is 14 residues. V was shortened by 6 bases and J by 1 base, with 13 bases between the two germline ends. This CDR3 is CASSRSGHSYEQYF. The CDR3 coding sequence is TGTGCCAGCAGCCGTAGCGGTCATTCCTACGAGCAGTACTTC.

The chain carries TRBV5-8 and TRBJ2-5; maybe TRBD2 (5 bases). CDR3 length: 13 residues. Trimming stripped 5 bases from V and 4 bases from J, with 12 bases between. The V gene's germline CDR1 is SGHTS and CDR2 YDEGEE. The CDR3 nucleotides read TGTGCCAGCAGAGGACCGGGAACAGAGACCCAGTACTTC. Its translation: CASRGPGTETQYF.

This clone showed up just a few times. The J gene is TRBJ1-1, the V gene TRBV15; maybe TRBD1 (5 bases). The CDR3 length is 15 residues. The germline V and J ends were trimmed by 2 bases and 5 bases, with 15 bases remaining between them. Germline CDR1 and CDR2: LNHNV and YYDKDF (reference sequence). The CDR3 protein is CATSRPSGLLTEAFF. As DNA, the CDR3 is TGTGCCACCAGCAGACCTTCAGGGTTATTGACTGAAGCTTTCTTT.

This chain connects TRBV7-9 to TRBJ2-3; D might be TRBD2 (5 bases). Trimming removed 5 bases at V and 1 base at J, with 19 bases between. Germline V gene lookup returns CDR1 SEHNR and CDR2 FQNEAQ (reference sequence). The CDR3 has 17 residues. CDR3 in amino acids: CASSQLGKRPGTDTQYF. CDR3 sequence (DNA): TGTGCCAGCAGCCAACTCGGGAAGCGACCGGGCACAGATACGCAGTATTTT.

V and J are TRBV18 and TRBJ2-3, with D perhaps matching TRBD2 (6 bases). This CDR3 contains 15 residues. The germline V gene has CDR1 KGHSH and CDR2 LQKENI. The germline V and J ends were trimmed by 6 bases and 6 bases, with 19 bases remaining between them. CDR3 DNA: TGTGCCAGCTCGCGGCCGGGACTTAGGTCCGATACGCAGTATTTT. Protein: CASSRPGLRSDTQYF.